This T cell receptor (beta chain) originates from a study of breast tumors, draining lymph nodes, adjacent tissues. The lymph nodes were axillary draining lymph nodes from breast cancer patients. Germline CDR1 and CDR2: SEHNR and FQNEAQ (reference sequence). This CDR3 is built from 15 residues. Study-level points and caveats: Compared with lymph nodes, tumors were less diverse; compared with nontumor tissue, more. Luminal-like breast cancer showed significantly greater tumor-nontumor repertoire similarity than basal-like breast cancer did.

This clonotype was seen ten or more times. Its antigen is unidentified. At one of its ends the junction is not consistent with the germline gene, which may arise from a read error. TCRdb re-called the multiplex PCR reads through MiXCR, storing one row per CDR3 protein. The sample lists some 170,000 distinct CDR3 sequences; around 33% were seen once. The sequencing sample was made of axillary lymph node tissue. This receptor was obtained from a female donor with breast cancer. Some clones in this sample may be carry-over from other donors' samples. The chain carries TRBV7-9 and TRBJ1-2, with a possible D match to TRBD1 (5 bases). The CDR3 DNA reads as TGTGCCAGCAGCTTAGACGCCAGGGAGAGCTATGGCTACCCCTTC. As protein: CASSLDARESYGYPF.